A selection of T cell receptor beta chains follows, all from one sample in a study of T-cell reconstitution after alpha-beta-depleted transplantation in children. TCRdb ran MiXCR on the PCR reads and lists one entry per CDR3 protein. The sample shows 700,000 or so distinct CDR3 sequences, roughly 13% of them seen only once. Sequenced here: PBMCs, sampled before TCRalphabeta/CD19-depleted stem cell transplant. The receptor source for this set is a girl aged 2-9 years with congenital amegakaryocytic thrombocytopenia, due to receive a stem cell transplant. CDR3s include the opening cysteine and the closing phenylalanine or tryptophan. D genes are given only for firm matches. Where a row states a size, it is once, few, many or the class of an expanded clone; other rows omit it.

size	V	J	D	CDR3	DNA
few	TRBV7-3	TRBJ1-1	-	CASRRTASSTEAFF	TGTGCCAGCAGGCGGACAGCTTCCTCCACTGAAGCTTTCTTT
many	TRBV5-1	TRBJ1-2	-	CASSPRASNYGYTF	TGCGCCAGCAGCCCAAGAGCCTCTAACTATGGCTACACCTTC
many	TRBV20-1	TRBJ1-1	TRBD1	CSAREQGVEAFF	TGCAGTGCTAGAGAACAGGGGGTTGAAGCTTTCTTT
few	TRBV7-2	TRBJ2-5	TRBD2	CASSPTSGNRQETQYF	TGTGCCAGCAGCCCAACTAGCGGGAACCGCCAAGAGACCCAGTACTTC
-	TRBV6-5	TRBJ2-2	-	CASSYQITGELFF	TGTGCCAGCAGTTACCAAATAACCGGGGAGCTGTTTTTT
-	TRBV6-1	TRBJ1-2	-	CASPRQGLEVYGYTF	TGTGCCAGCCCTCGGCAGGGGCTAGAGGTTTATGGCTACACCTTC
many	TRBV20-1	TRBJ2-5	TRBD2	CSAEADYGEGTQYF	TGCAGTGCAGAAGCGGACTATGGGGAGGGGACCCAGTACTTC
-	TRBV14	TRBJ2-2	-	CASSSKYRDLGNTGELFF	TGTGCCAGCAGCTCGAAGTACCGGGACTTAGGGAACACCGGGGAGCTGTTTTTT
-	TRBV7-9	TRBJ1-3	-	CASSLAFDVNTIYF	TGTGCCAGCAGCTTAGCCTTCGACGTAAACACCATATATTTT
-	TRBV20-1	TRBJ1-5	TRBD1	CSAHTGTGEPNQPQHF	TGCAGTGCCCACACCGGGACAGGAGAACCAAATCAGCCCCAGCATTTT
-	TRBV20-1	TRBJ1-1	TRBD1	CSARAGTGGTEAFF	TGCAGTGCTAGGGCCGGGACAGGGGGAACTGAAGCTTTCTTT
-	TRBV4-1	TRBJ2-7	-	CASSPVGLRRGSGYEQYF	TGCGCCAGCAGCCCAGTGGGGCTTAGAAGGGGCTCAGGCTACGAGCAGTACTTC
-	TRBV15	TRBJ1-5	TRBD1	CATRDYPDRGNSYQPQHF	TGTGCCACCAGAGACTACCCGGACAGGGGGAATTCCTATCAGCCCCAGCATTTT
-	TRBV5-1	TRBJ2-7	-	CASRPRGPSSYEQYF	TGCGCCAGCAGACCACGGGGCCCGAGCTCCTACGAGCAGTACTTC
many	TRBV12-3/TRBV12-4	TRBJ1-5	-	CASSLRTGSGQPQHF	TGTGCCAGCAGTTTAAGGACGGGGTCGGGTCAGCCCCAGCATTTT
many	TRBV7-8	TRBJ2-1	TRBD2	CASSSEALAGVGEQFF	TGTGCCAGCAGCTCCGAGGCACTAGCGGGAGTGGGGGAGCAGTTCTTC
few	TRBV2	TRBJ2-5	-	CASSERTEKETQYF	TGTGCCAGCAGTGAAAGGACCGAAAAAGAGACCCAGTACTTC
-	TRBV5-5	TRBJ2-7	TRBD2	CASSFPGGNEQYF	TGTGCCAGCAGCTTTCCGGGAGGAAACGAGCAGTACTTC
many	TRBV20-1	TRBJ2-1	TRBD2	CSVDLAGGRAQFF	TGCAGTGTTGACCTAGCGGGAGGGAGGGCCCAGTTCTTC
many	TRBV20-1	TRBJ2-1	-	CSAHNGLLLGYEQFF	TGCAGTGCCCATAACGGACTCCTCCTAGGCTATGAGCAGTTCTTC
many	TRBV28	TRBJ2-1	-	CASSPPGRSYNEQFF	TGTGCCAGCAGTCCTCCTGGACGCTCCTACAATGAGCAGTTCTTC
many	TRBV29-1	TRBJ2-2	TRBD1	CSVPQGGNTGELFF	TGCAGCGTTCCACAGGGGGGGAACACCGGGGAGCTGTTTTTT
-	TRBV18	TRBJ2-1	TRBD2	CASSRATGAGTSGHSSSYNEQFF	TGTGCCAGCTCACGAGCAACAGGGGCCGGGACTAGCGGGCACTCAAGCTCCTACAATGAGCAGTTCTTC
-	TRBV5-5	TRBJ2-5	-	CASSLARAYQETQYF	TGTGCCAGCAGCTTGGCCAGGGCGTACCAAGAGACCCAGTACTTC
-	TRBV25-1	TRBJ2-7	-	CASSEGGRAGEQYF	TGTGCCAGCAGCGAGGGGGGGAGGGCCGGCGAGCAGTACTTC
-	TRBV6-4	TRBJ1-2	-	CASSLHREGNYGYTF	TGTGCCAGCAGTCTCCATAGAGAGGGGAACTATGGCTACACCTTC
-	TRBV6-1	TRBJ2-5	TRBD1	CASSPRNIHRGALETQYF	TGTGCCAGCAGCCCCCGGAACATACACAGGGGGGCCCTAGAGACCCAGTACTTC
many	TRBV20-1	TRBJ1-1	-	CSANTGYMTEAFF	TGCAGTGCTAATACAGGGTATATGACTGAAGCTTTCTTT
few	TRBV18	TRBJ2-3	-	CASSPLQNTQYF	TGTGCCAGCTCACCCTTACAGAATACGCAGTATTTT
many	TRBV20-1	TRBJ2-1	TRBD2	CSARVLAGGSNEQFF	TGCAGTGCTAGAGTGCTAGCGGGAGGTTCAAATGAGCAGTTCTTC
few	TRBV20-1	TRBJ1-2	-	CSARDEAGSGYGYTF	TGCAGTGCTAGAGATGAGGCAGGGTCGGGCTATGGCTACACCTTC
few	TRBV12-3/TRBV12-4	TRBJ2-3	TRBD2	CASSFQLAGDTQYF	TGTGCCAGCAGTTTTCAACTAGCGGGAGATACGCAGTATTTT
many	TRBV7-6	TRBJ2-1	-	CASSQGPQTYNEQFF	TGTGCCAGCAGCCAAGGACCTCAAACCTACAATGAGCAGTTCTTC
many	TRBV12-3/TRBV12-4	TRBJ2-1	TRBD2	CASRHLAGRGNEQFF	TGTGCCAGCAGACATCTAGCGGGCCGGGGGAATGAGCAGTTCTTC
few	TRBV5-6	TRBJ2-5	-	CASSPLGKTQYF	TGTGCCAGCAGCCCCCTAGGGAAGACCCAGTACTTC
many	TRBV5-5	TRBJ1-5	-	CASSSQTGSGNQPQHF	TGTGCCAGCAGCTCCCAAACGGGGTCCGGCAATCAGCCCCAGCATTTT
few	TRBV18	TRBJ2-5	-	CASSRTALETQYF	TGTGCCAGCTCCCGTACCGCTTTAGAGACCCAGTACTTC
few	TRBV7-9	TRBJ2-7	-	CASSLNRVLPTRQYF	TGTGCCAGCAGCCTAAACCGGGTCCTACCTACGAGGCAGTACTTC
few	TRBV20-1	TRBJ2-1	-	CSARGPGDLTTNEQFF	TGCAGTGCTAGAGGCCCCGGGGACCTAACGACGAATGAGCAGTTCTTC
many	TRBV11-2	TRBJ1-2	-	CASSLEEANYGYTF	TGTGCCAGCAGCTTGGAAGAAGCTAACTATGGCTACACCTTC
many	TRBV20-1	TRBJ2-1	TRBD2	CSAITSGGSSYNEQFF	TGCAGTGCCATTACTAGCGGGGGTAGCTCCTACAATGAGCAGTTCTTC
many	TRBV5-1	TRBJ2-7	TRBD1	CASSIFGTAYEQYF	TGCGCCAGCAGCATATTCGGGACAGCCTACGAGCAGTACTTC
few	TRBV6-5	TRBJ2-5	-	CASSFRDKQETQYF	TGTGCCAGCAGTTTCCGGGACAAACAAGAGACCCAGTACTTC
-	TRBV7-3	TRBJ2-3	-	CASSLICGEPRSRTDTQYF	TGTGCCAGCAGCTTAATATGTGGCGAGCCACGGAGTCGCACAGATACGCAGTATTTT
many	TRBV5-1	TRBJ2-3	TRBD1	CASSLQGDQNTDTQYF	TGCGCCAGCAGCTTGCAGGGGGATCAGAACACAGATACGCAGTATTTT
-	TRBV14	TRBJ2-5	-	CASSQEATQETQYF	TGTGCCAGCAGCCAAGAGGCGACACAAGAGACCCAGTACTTC
many	TRBV2	TRBJ2-7	TRBD1	CASIGQGAYEQYF	TGTGCCAGCATTGGACAGGGGGCTTACGAGCAGTACTTC
few	TRBV11-2	TRBJ2-5	-	CASRKIGLGWETQYF	TGTGCCAGCAGAAAAATCGGCCTTGGATGGGAGACCCAGTACTTC
many	TRBV6-5	TRBJ2-3	-	CASSYSSYGASTDTQYF	TGTGCCAGCAGTTACTCGAGTTATGGAGCTAGCACAGATACGCAGTATTTT
once	TRBV7-2	TRBJ2-7	-	CASSSLTADGEQYF	TGTGCCAGCAGCTCCCTGACCGCTGATGGCGAGCAGTACTTC
once	TRBV20-1	TRBJ2-1	TRBD2	CSAKETSGRASYNEQFF	TGCAGTGCGAAAGAGACTAGCGGGAGGGCCTCCTACAATGAGCAGTTCTTC
many	TRBV5-1	TRBJ2-3	-	CASSLVGDSTDTQYF	TGCGCCAGCAGCTTGGTCGGGGACAGCACAGATACGCAGTATTTT
-	TRBV6-1	TRBJ1-5	TRBD1	CASSPGQSFQPQHF	TGTGCCAGCAGTCCGGGACAGAGTTTTCAGCCCCAGCATTTT
many	TRBV28	TRBJ2-3	TRBD1	CASTNRGQGAADTQYF	TGTGCCAGCACCAACCGCGGACAGGGGGCCGCAGATACGCAGTATTTT
many	TRBV20-1	TRBJ2-3	-	CSAPWAGRTDTQYF	TGCAGTGCTCCGTGGGCAGGACGCACAGATACGCAGTATTTT
-	TRBV7-9	TRBJ2-3	-	CASSDRWGNPTDTQYF	TGTGCCAGCAGCGATAGATGGGGAAATCCAACGGATACGCAGTATTTT
few	TRBV12-3/TRBV12-4	TRBJ2-3	-	CASIPPGEMADTQYF	TGTGCCAGCATCCCACCGGGGGAGATGGCAGATACGCAGTATTTT
few	TRBV29-1	TRBJ2-1	-	CSVEEYSYNEQFF	TGCAGCGTTGAAGAGTACTCCTACAATGAGCAGTTCTTC